Below, one T cell receptor (beta chain) is given with its context. Clones were read by immunoSEQ multiplex PCR, and TCRdb kept only the in-frame ones, dropping some. The sample has under 150,000 clones, 75% to 90% seen once; the top ten hold 4.3%. This specimen comes from a study of blood T cell repertoires in COVID-19. On the study more broadly: T cells, B-cell-depleted T cells, or PBMCs provided the cDNA or gDNA that served as material.

In germline, CDR1 is WNHNN, CDR2 SYGVQD (reference sequence). The length of the CDR3 is 13 residues. The trim removed 6 bases at V and 3 bases at J, leaving 1 base unmatched. The origin of this receptor is a human donor in a cohort sampled during active COVID-19. The chain links TRBV10-1 to TRBJ2-2, with 7 bases fitting TRBD2. The sample comprised peripheral blood. Written as DNA, the CDR3 is TGCGCCAGCAGGCGGGGGTACACCGGGGAGCTGTTTTTT. Its translation: CASRRGYTGELFF.